The source of this T cell receptor beta chain is a study of blood T cell repertoires in COVID-19. Study information: Samples came from the United States, Italy and Spain, spanning acute and convalescent COVID-19. PBMCs, B-cell-depleted T cells, or T cells were the source of the cDNA or gDNA that made up the material.

This clone has just a few counts. The ends lost 8 bases at V and 2 bases at J; junction bases unmatched: 7. This CDR3 has 15 residues. Per the germline V gene, CDR1 is SGHVS and CDR2 is FNYEAQ. Under the authors' procedure: Reference gene primer amplification gave nucleated cell count estimates. This table comes from immunoSEQ multiplex PCR, and its TCRdb copy is limited to in-frame clones, with some not included. That table furnishes V, J and clone size, whereas the DNA furnished D and trimming. The sample carries about 200,000 clones, 85% to 90% recorded once. The sample comprised peripheral blood. The clonotype was recovered from a man aged 35-49 years with active or convalescent COVID-19. V and J are TRBV7-6 and TRBJ2-2; the match to TRBD1 covers 8 bases. For the CDR3, the DNA is TGTGCCAGCGGCCTAGGGACAGGAAACACCGGGGAGCTGTTTTTT. Translated, it gives CASGLGTGNTGELFF.